This T cell receptor (beta chain) was sequenced in a study of T cells in Graves' hyperthyroidism and ophthalmopathy. This clonotype was observed at least ten times. TCR beta CDR3 region amplification was performed from RNA transcripts. Using the HTBI primer set, a first-round RT-PCR was run on the TCR CDR3. TCRdb ran MiXCR on the multiplex PCR reads and lists one entry per CDR3 protein. The sample has 350,000 or so distinct CDR3 sequences; roughly a fifth are singletons. Those patients with uncontrolled infection, other autoimmune disease, pregnancy or lactation were excluded. The sequenced material came from blood. This TCR derives from a woman in her 50s with Graves' hyperthyroidism.

This CDR3 reads CASSEGWGAPYEQYF. The CDR3 DNA follows: TGTGCCAGCAGTGAGGGGTGGGGGGCTCCCTACGAGCAGTACTTC. The V and J genes are TRBV2 and TRBJ2-7; perhaps D is TRBD1 or TRBD2 (6 bases each). V shed 3 bases and J shed 2 bases, with 14 bases lying between them. Germline loops: CDR1 SNHLY, CDR2 FYNNEI. The CDR3 extends over 15 amino acids. The complete variable domain, with remaining parts taken from reference TRBV2 and TRBJ2-7, reads EPEVTQTPSHQVTQMGQEVILRCVPISNHLYFYWYRQILGQKVEFLVSFYNNEISEKSEIFDDQFSVERPDGSNFTLKIRSTKLEDSAMYFCASSEGWGAPYEQYFGPGTRLTVT.